This TCR beta chain appears in the sequencing data of a study of cytotoxic CD8 clonotypes in ibrutinib-treated CLL (dated by TCRdb to the early 2020s). Regarding the research as a whole: The cohort included some 14 treatment-naive and approximately twelve relapsed/refractory patients; around 17 were IGHV unmutated. Responses were partial in some 24 patients and complete in 2; after median approximately 5.5 years follow-up, about 14 stayed in remission and about twelve progressed. Response samples were taken after a median of 12 months on treatment, ranging from about 6 to 40 months. On average, each sample had about 250,000 productive templates and more than 85,000 productive rearrangements. Longitudinal samples were available for about 30% of the roughly 86 trial participants. Cryopreserved peripheral blood mononuclear cells were obtained prior to treatment, at the time of response, and at either disease progression or sustained remission. Patients were still on ibrutinib when every remission and progressive disease sample was collected. Broader findings and caveats from the paper: Sustained-remission and progressing patients did not have matched sampling times, and lymph node repertoires were not examined. Public clonotypes were found to be uncommon and were observed to contract or remain stable during treatment; the increase in clonality was shown to reflect expansion of private clonotypes at ibrutinib response. An increase in clonality was observed at ibrutinib response, with clonality remaining stable during sustained remission and falling back toward baseline at progression. Baseline clonality exceeded that of age-matched healthy donors and correlated strongly with circulating CD8+ T-cell counts.

Each clonotype received, on average, around 10x coverage in deep resolution sequencing performed on a MiSeq, where the target depth lay between 1 in 1 million and 1 in 200,000 T cells. The immunoSEQ hsTCRB Kit was used to generate the TCR beta libraries. Regarding the original processing steps: Data were analyzed with ImmunoSEQ Data Assistant and ImmunoSEQ Analyzer, with V, D and J genes assigned per IMGT definitions. Clonality, which ranges from 0 to 1, was calculated as one minus the normalized Shannon entropy of productive rearrangement frequencies. Only overrepresented clonotypes making up at least 0.05% of each patient's repertoire were included in the public clonotype analysis. Approximately 12 repertoires from age-matched healthy donors, obtained from immuneACCESS, served as clonality controls. Sourced from immuneACCESS, this table was stored by TCRdb with only in-frame sequences that have V and J called. A share of the clones is absent; for the studies checked, an unresolved V gene accounts for under half, and the remainder has no known explanation. The V and J calls and clone size were taken over from that table, and D and trimming were inferred from the DNA. This sample gives some 76,000 clones in total; approximately 87% of them show up just once. Jointly, the top ten make up roughly 35% of the sample.

Trimming removed 7 bases from V and 4 bases from J; the gene matches leave 4 bases unexplained. Via the germline V gene (reference sequence), CDR1 is LNHDA and CDR2 SQIVND. Its CDR3 holds 12 amino acids, cysteine through phenylalanine. Left in the record is the CDR3 DNA by itself, 36 bases read in frame from the first base. Interpreted using the paper, the time point label stands for: approximately 2 years on ibrutinib. For TCR beta library preparation, roughly 2 micrograms of genomic DNA were extracted from the cryopreserved PBMCs. High-throughput TCR beta sequencing was performed on longitudinal blood samples from CLL patients receiving ibrutinib monotherapy. The patients took part in an open-label, single-center phase 2 trial of ibrutinib monotherapy. As for this clone: No cognate antigen has been identified for it. Base qualities are not provided; no much larger clone lies one nucleotide away.

The chain employs TRBV19 and TRBJ2-7, with TRBD1 matching 7 junction bases. The source is a human donor with chronic lymphocytic leukemia. The sample in question was PBMCs, obtained after 24 months of ibrutinib treatment. The CDR3 has the sequence CASKGGDYEQYF. The DNA is as follows: TGTGCCAGTAAAGGGGGCGATTACGAGCAGTACTTC.